This TCR beta chain was captured by sequencing in a study of neurological immune-mediated disorders. On the study more broadly: The approximately 34 multiple sclerosis patients comprised 31 relapsing-remitting and 3 secondary progressive cases.

V lost 4 bases and J 3 bases, leaving 18 bases between the germline ends. This CDR3 region has 16 residues. The germline gives CDR1 LGHDT, CDR2 YNNKEL (reference sequence). Study observations and caveats: Phylogenetic grouping placed 18 of 34 multiple sclerosis patients' repertoires in one related-CDR3 cluster, a possible signature.

cDNA was made by 5'RACE with 10-nucleotide random UMIs. TCRdb itself ran the 5' RACE reads through MiXCR, one entry per CDR3 protein. The data show roughly 120,000 distinct CDR3 sequences, about 3.4% seen once. There are many counts of this clonotype. Its cognate antigen is unknown. Sequencing was carried out using PBMCs. The V gene is TRBV3-1, the J gene TRBJ1-2, with D perhaps matching TRBD1 (6 bases). The source is a woman aged 25 to 45 with multiple sclerosis. The CDR3 sequence is CASSPVRAGADYGYTF. The CDR3, as DNA: TGTGCCAGCAGCCCGGTTCGAGCGGGGGCAGACTATGGCTACACCTTC.